These 31 T cell receptor beta chains share one sample of origin, sequenced in a study of yellow fever vaccine responses in identical twins. TCRdb redid the calling of the RT-PCR reads with MiXCR, one entry per CDR3 protein. The sample holds 6,000 to 9,000 distinct CDR3 sequences, around 84% seen once. The sample consisted of T cells from blood (PBMCs), unsorted or a sorted subset (not recorded which), taken before or after yellow fever vaccination (not recorded which). These receptors all stem from a woman under 30 who received the yellow fever vaccine.

This chain uses TRBV28 with TRBJ2-7; no reliable D call. Germline V gene lookup returns CDR1 MDHEN and CDR2 SYDVKM. The V and J ends lost 5 bases and 6 bases respectively, with 11 bases between them. This CDR3 is built from 12 residues. CDR3 sequence (DNA): TGTGCCAGCAGTACTCCCCTCAGCGAGCAGTACTTC. It codes for CASSTPLSEQYF.

This clonotype was observed once. The V gene is TRBV7-2, the J gene TRBJ2-6; D remains unclear. V dropped 6 bases and J dropped 3 bases, with 6 bases sitting between them. The CDR3 extends over 13 amino acids. Germline CDR1 SGHTA, CDR2 FQGNSA. CDR3 nucleotide sequence: TGTGCCAGCAGAATGGGTGGGGCCAACGTCCTGACTTTC. Translated, it gives CASRMGGANVLTF.

The chain employs TRBV11-2 and TRBJ2-1, with D maybe TRBD2 (6 bases). The germline V and J ends were trimmed by 5 bases and 4 bases, with 12 bases remaining between them. The germline CDR1 and CDR2 sequences are SGHAT and FQNNGV. The CDR3 runs to 14 residues. The CDR3 spells CASSVGGLYNEQFF. DNA of the CDR3: TGTGCCAGCAGCGTAGGAGGACTATACAATGAGCAGTTCTTC.

V and J are TRBV5-1 and TRBJ1-1, with D unresolved. Germline lookup yields CDR1 SGHRS and CDR2 YFSETQ. V was shortened by 0 bases and J by 4 bases, with 10 bases between the two germline ends. The CDR3 is 14 amino acids. This CDR3 reads CASSLGPRGTEAFF. The CDR3 coding sequence is TGCGCCAGCAGCTTGGGGCCACGCGGCACTGAAGCTTTCTTT.

V and J are TRBV7-9 and TRBJ2-3; 7 nucleotides line up with TRBD2. Germline CDR1 is SEHNR and CDR2 is FQNEAQ (reference sequence). V was clipped by 2 bases and J by 3 bases; unmatched bases: 8. The CDR3 consists of 16 residues. The CDR3 here is CASSLREGHGTDTQYF. The CDR3 nucleotides are TGTGCCAGCAGCTTAAGGGAGGGCCATGGGACAGATACGCAGTATTTT.

CDR3 coding DNA: TGCAGTGCTAGAGGAAGCGTTGCAGGGTCCTACGAGCAGTACTTC. The encoded protein is CSARGSVAGSYEQYF. This chain connects TRBV20-1 to TRBJ2-7, with D perhaps TRBD1 (5 bases). Germline V gene sequence: CDR1 DFQATT, CDR2 SNEGSKA (reference sequence). The CDR3 has 15 residues. The V end was cut by 1 base, the J end by 1 base, with 14 bases between.

This chain uses TRBV11-3 with TRBJ2-1, with TRBD1 matching 7 bases. The CDR3 covers 14 residues. J gave up 8 bases and V 0 bases, and 4 bases lay outside the gene matches. The germline V gene has CDR1 SGHNT and CDR2 YENEEA. In DNA form, the CDR3 reads TGTGCCAGCAGCTTAGAACGACAGGGACATGAGCAGTTCTTC. Translating gives CASSLERQGHEQFF.

The genes are TRBV18 and TRBJ1-3; D not resolved. Looked up from germline, CDR1 is KGHSH and CDR2 is LQKENI. The CDR3 length is 16 residues. V lost 3 bases and J 3 bases, leaving 15 bases between the germline ends. CDR3 coding DNA: TGTGCCAGCTCACCCTCGTTACAACAGATTGGAAACACCATATATTTT. This gives the protein CASSPSLQQIGNTIYF.

This sequence joins TRBV3-1 and TRBJ2-1; TRBD2 is a possible D gene (6 bases). CDR1 and CDR2 (germline): LGHDT, YNNKEL (reference sequence). The CDR3 runs to 13 residues. Trimming took off 4 bases at V and 6 bases at J, with 10 bases between the two ends. CDR3 protein: CASSRGGINEQFF. Here the CDR3 DNA reads TGTGCCAGCAGCCGCGGAGGGATCAATGAGCAGTTCTTC.

The chain recombines TRBV15 with TRBJ2-2; 7 bases are a match to TRBD2. The germline CDR1 and CDR2 sequences are LNHNV and YYDKDF (reference sequence). Unmatched junction bases numbered 4, after V lost 3 bases and J lost 3 bases. The CDR3 extends over 15 amino acids. The DNA of the CDR3 is TGTGCCACCAGCAGGGGGAGGGCGGACACCGGGGAGCTGTTTTTT. Translating gives CATSRGRADTGELFF.

This clonotype has just a few counts. The chain links TRBV18 to TRBJ2-7; 9 bases are a match to TRBD1. There are 16 residues in the CDR3. The trim removed 3 bases at V and 4 bases at J, leaving 10 bases unmatched. CDR1 is KGHSH, CDR2 LQKENI, per germline. The CDR3 reads CASSPMGTGYRYEQYF. The CDR3 DNA reads as TGTGCCAGCTCACCCATGGGGACAGGGTATAGATACGAGCAGTACTTC.

The chain has TRBV20-1 and TRBJ2-5; D gene unclear. The germline V gene has CDR1 DFQATT and CDR2 SNEGSKA (reference sequence). This CDR3 is built from 14 residues. V lost 0 bases to trimming and J lost 1 base, with 9 bases between them. CDR3 amino acids: CSARDLRRQETQYF. The CDR3 DNA reads as TGCAGTGCTAGAGATCTTCGGCGCCAAGAGACCCAGTACTTC.

V is TRBV25-1 and J is TRBJ1-3; D is undetermined. Trimming pared 4 bases from V and 0 bases from J, leaving 4 bases between. There are 13 residues in the CDR3. Germline assignment: CDR1 MGHDK and CDR2 SYGVNS. The CDR3 loop is CASSAVSGNTIYF. CDR3 nucleotides: TGTGCCAGCAGTGCTGTCTCTGGAAACACCATATATTTT.

The chain recombines TRBV11-3 with TRBJ2-1, with no clear D. The CDR3 runs to 16 residues. Germline assignment: CDR1 SGHNT and CDR2 YENEEA. The V gene lost 0 bases and the J gene lost 0 bases, with 9 bases spanning the gap. The CDR3 region has the DNA TGTGCCAGCAGCTTAGATCGAAGGCCCTCCTACAATGAGCAGTTCTTC. It is translated as CASSLDRRPSYNEQFF.

The V and J genes are TRBV2 and TRBJ2-1, with D perhaps TRBD1 (5 bases). The CDR3 spans 15 residues. Germline V CDR1 and CDR2: SNHLY, FYNNEI. V was clipped by 6 bases and J by 1 base, with 13 bases between them. The CDR3 here is CASSRQSSSYNEQFF. The CDR3, as DNA: TGTGCCAGCAGCCGACAGAGTTCATCCTACAATGAGCAGTTCTTC.

V and J are TRBV24-1 and TRBJ2-6; D not resolved. CDR1 and CDR2 from the germline V gene are KGHDR and SFDVKD. V lost 3 bases to trimming and J lost 4 bases, with 3 bases between them. The CDR3 totals 13 residues. This chain's CDR3 is CATSDPGANVLTF. The CDR3 DNA sequence: TGTGCCACCAGTGATCCAGGGGCCAACGTCCTGACTTTC.

The gene calls are TRBV11-3 and TRBJ2-7, with D perhaps matching TRBD1 (5 bases). The ends were cut back, 5 bases at V and 1 base at J, with 18 bases in the middle. Germline loops: CDR1 SGHNT, CDR2 YENEEA. The CDR3 totals 16 residues. The CDR3 nucleotides read TGTGCCAGCAGCCCATTAGGTGGGGCGACTTCCTACGAGCAGTACTTC. It encodes CASSPLGGATSYEQYF.

V usage is TRBV3-1 and J usage is TRBJ2-5, with D uncertain. Germline V gene lookup returns CDR1 LGHDT and CDR2 YNNKEL (reference sequence). The CDR3 is 11 amino acids. The ends were cut back, 8 bases at V and 5 bases at J, with 9 bases in the middle. CDR3 sequence (DNA): TGTGCCAGCGGAAAGCAGGAGACCCAGTACTTC. It yields the protein CASGKQETQYF.

This clonotype came up a few times. The V gene is TRBV5-1, the J gene TRBJ2-7, with 10 bases identical to TRBD2. Losses at the gene ends were 4 bases for V and 1 base for J; bases not matched to a gene: 2. Germline assignment: CDR1 SGHRS and CDR2 YFSETQ. The CDR3 has 14 residues. CDR3 region: CASSVLAGSYEQYF. The CDR3 DNA is TGCGCCAGCAGCGTACTAGCGGGATCCTACGAGCAGTACTTC.

The CDR3 loop is CASSLGRTWDEQYF. The CDR3 DNA sequence: TGTGCCAGCAGTTTAGGAAGGACATGGGACGAGCAGTACTTC. The chain couples TRBV12-3 or TRBV12-4 to TRBJ2-7; D is perhaps TRBD1 (5 bases). This CDR3 has 14 amino acids. V dropped 1 base and J dropped 5 bases, with 12 bases sitting between them.

This chain uses TRBV3-1 with TRBJ1-2; no firm D call. CDR1 and CDR2 from the germline V gene are LGHDT and YNNKEL (reference sequence). This CDR3 is 15 amino acids long. V lost 3 bases to trimming and J lost 4 bases, with 15 bases between them. CDR3 region: CASSHTGAGRYGYTF. The CDR3 DNA reads as TGTGCCAGCAGCCATACGGGTGCGGGTCGCTATGGCTACACCTTC.

V gene TRBV7-9 combines with J gene TRBJ2-7; 7 nucleotides agree with TRBD1. J was trimmed by 7 bases and V by 2 bases; bases with no gene match: 8. CDR1 and CDR2 (germline): SEHNR, FQNEAQ (reference sequence). CDR3 size: 14 residues. CDR3 sequence reads: CASSLTTGPREQYF. The CDR3 region has the DNA TGTGCCAGCAGCTTAACGACAGGGCCTCGGGAGCAGTACTTC.

The chain joins TRBV7-9 to TRBJ2-3; D not resolved. The CDR3 is made up of 11 amino acids. V was clipped by 3 bases and J by 4 bases, with 2 bases between them. In germline, CDR1 is SEHNR, CDR2 FQNEAQ (reference sequence). DNA for the CDR3: TGTGCCAGCAGCTTGTCAGATACGCAGTATTTT. It is translated as CASSLSDTQYF.

V usage is TRBV18 and J usage is TRBJ1-6; D is unclear. The V end lost 6 bases, the J end lost 8 bases, and 11 bases lay between the germline ends. The CDR3 is 13 amino acids. Germline-derived CDR1 and CDR2 are KGHSH and LQKENI. The CDR3 region has the DNA TGTGCCAGCTCCCTCGCGGAAGATTCACCCCTCCACTTT. Its translation is CASSLAEDSPLHF.

This sequence joins TRBV20-1 and TRBJ1-5; TRBD1 agrees at 7 bases. The CDR3 loop spans 15 amino acids. Germline values: CDR1 DFQATT, CDR2 SNEGSKA (reference sequence). Trimming took 3 bases from V and 3 from J; bases not matched to a gene: 8. The DNA for the CDR3 is TGCAGTGCTAGCTCACAGGGGCTATACAATCAGCCCCAGCATTTT. Amino acids: CSASSQGLYNQPQHF.

This clonotype was detected only a few times. CDR3 nucleotide sequence: TGTGCCAGCAGTCTGGGACGCCGCTCCTACGAGCAGTACTTC. This translates into CASSLGRRSYEQYF. V is TRBV28 and J is TRBJ2-7; possibly TRBD1 or TRBD2 for D (5 bases each). CDR3 length equals 14 residues. V gave up 5 bases and J gave up 0 bases, with 11 bases separating them. Germline V gene data show CDR1 as MDHEN and CDR2 as SYDVKM.

This clonotype was picked up one time. The chain joins TRBV29-1 to TRBJ2-7; 12 positions match TRBD2. Germline V gives CDR1 SQVTM, CDR2 ANQGSEA. CDR3 length: 14 amino acids. V lost 5 bases and J lost 2; bases outside the gene matches: 4. As DNA, the CDR3 is TGCAGCGTTTCCCGGACTAGCGGGGCCTACGAGCAGTACTTC. As protein: CSVSRTSGAYEQYF.

This chain connects TRBV29-1 to TRBJ1-1, with D possibly being TRBD1 (5 bases). Trimming pared 2 bases from V and 5 bases from J, leaving 12 bases between. Germline lookup yields CDR1 SQVTM and CDR2 ANQGSEA. The CDR3 is made up of 13 amino acids. CDR3 in DNA: TGCAGCGTTGAACTGGGGGGAGGGACTGAAGCTTTCTTT. This gives the protein CSVELGGGTEAFF.

DNA of the CDR3: TGTGCCAGCTCACAGGGAAGCGGTAATCAGCCCCAGCATTTT. Translating it yields CASSQGSGNQPQHF. The chain couples TRBV18 to TRBJ1-5, with D uncertain. This CDR3 is built from 14 residues. CDR1 is KGHSH, CDR2 LQKENI, per germline. The V and J ends lost 4 bases and 4 bases respectively, with 11 bases between them.

The gene calls are TRBV11-2 and TRBJ2-1, with 11 positions matching TRBD2. Germline V gene lookup returns CDR1 SGHAT and CDR2 FQNNGV. This CDR3 is built from 14 residues. The V and J ends lost 5 bases and 9 bases, in that order; junction bases with no gene match: 6. The CDR3 nucleotides read TGTGCCAGCAGCCAGATGGGACTAGCGGTTGAGCAGTTCTTC. Translation: CASSQMGLAVEQFF.

To note about this clonotype: One junction end does not reproduce the germline sequence, and a read error may be involved. The chain employs TRBV7-6 and TRBJ2-3; D not resolved. The germline V gene encodes CDR1 SGHVS and CDR2 FNYEAQ. This CDR3 is built from 13 residues. CDR3 nucleotides: TGTGCTAGCAGTTTTACAGCCACAGATACGCAGTATTTT. This sequence encodes CASSFTATDTQYF.